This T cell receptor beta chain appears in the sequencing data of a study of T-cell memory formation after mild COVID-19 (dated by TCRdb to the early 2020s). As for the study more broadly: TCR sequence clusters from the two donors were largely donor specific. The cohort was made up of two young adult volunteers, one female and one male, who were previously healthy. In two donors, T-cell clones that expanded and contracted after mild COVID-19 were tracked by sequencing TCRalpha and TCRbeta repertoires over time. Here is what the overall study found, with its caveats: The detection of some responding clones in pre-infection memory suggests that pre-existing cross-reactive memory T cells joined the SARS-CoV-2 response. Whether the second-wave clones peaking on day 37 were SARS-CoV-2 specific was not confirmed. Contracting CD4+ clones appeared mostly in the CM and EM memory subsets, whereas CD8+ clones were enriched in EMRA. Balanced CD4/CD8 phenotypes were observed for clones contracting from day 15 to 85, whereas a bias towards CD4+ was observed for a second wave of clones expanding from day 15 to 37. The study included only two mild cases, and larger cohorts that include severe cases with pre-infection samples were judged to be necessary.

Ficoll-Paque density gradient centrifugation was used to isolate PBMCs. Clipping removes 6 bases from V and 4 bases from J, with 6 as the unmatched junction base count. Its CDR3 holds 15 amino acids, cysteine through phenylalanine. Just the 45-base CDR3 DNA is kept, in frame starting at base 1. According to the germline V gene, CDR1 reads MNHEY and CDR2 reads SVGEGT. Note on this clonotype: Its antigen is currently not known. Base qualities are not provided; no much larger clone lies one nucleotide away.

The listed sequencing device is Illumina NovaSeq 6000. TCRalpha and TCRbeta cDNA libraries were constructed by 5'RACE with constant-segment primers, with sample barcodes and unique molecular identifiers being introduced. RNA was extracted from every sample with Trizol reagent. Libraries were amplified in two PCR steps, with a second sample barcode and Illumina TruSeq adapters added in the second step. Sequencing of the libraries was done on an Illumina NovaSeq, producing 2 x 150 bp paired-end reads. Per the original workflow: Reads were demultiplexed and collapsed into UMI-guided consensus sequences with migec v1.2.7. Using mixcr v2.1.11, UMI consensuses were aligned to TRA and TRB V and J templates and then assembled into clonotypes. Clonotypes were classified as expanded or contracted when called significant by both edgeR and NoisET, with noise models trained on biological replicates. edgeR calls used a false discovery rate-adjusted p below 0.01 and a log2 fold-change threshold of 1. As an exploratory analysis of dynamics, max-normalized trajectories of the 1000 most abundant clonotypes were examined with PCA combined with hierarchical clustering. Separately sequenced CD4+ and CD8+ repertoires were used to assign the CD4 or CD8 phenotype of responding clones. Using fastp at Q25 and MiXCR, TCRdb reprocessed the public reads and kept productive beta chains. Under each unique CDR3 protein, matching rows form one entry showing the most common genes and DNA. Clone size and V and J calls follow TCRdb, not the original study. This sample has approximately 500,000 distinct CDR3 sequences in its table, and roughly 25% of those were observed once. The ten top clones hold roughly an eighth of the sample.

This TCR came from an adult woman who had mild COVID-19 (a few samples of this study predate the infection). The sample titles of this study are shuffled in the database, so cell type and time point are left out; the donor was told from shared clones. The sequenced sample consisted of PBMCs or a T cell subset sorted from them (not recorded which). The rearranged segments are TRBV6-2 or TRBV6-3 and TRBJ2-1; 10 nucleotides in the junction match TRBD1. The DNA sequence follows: TGTGCCAGCAGGTCCCCGGGACAGGGGTACAATGAGCAGTTCTTC. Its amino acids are CASRSPGQGYNEQFF.